This entry is about one T cell receptor (beta chain). The data derive from a study of blood T cell repertoires in COVID-19. About the study: Spain, Italy and the United States supplied samples that represented acute and convalescent COVID-19. T cells, B-cell-depleted T cells, or PBMCs provided the cDNA or gDNA that served as material.

In the source study's methods: Reference gene primer amplification gave nucleated cell count estimates. Repertoires were generated with immunoSEQ multiplex PCR, while TCRdb's copy carries only in-frame clones and drops some. That table is the source of V, J and clone size, and D and trimming were worked out from the DNA. The repertoire holds some 370,000 clones, with around 90% as singletons. V shed 3 bases, J shed 6 bases, and the junction held 3 bases outside the gene matches. Germline V gives CDR1 MNHNY, CDR2 SVGAGI (reference sequence). There are 14 residues in the CDR3. The receptor was derived from a middle-aged man with acute or convalescent COVID-19. V and J are TRBV6-6 and TRBJ1-2, with TRBD1 matching over 11 bases. Source material: peripheral blood. CDR3 protein: CASSYLGQGDGYTF. For the CDR3, the DNA is TGTGCCAGCAGTTATCTGGGACAGGGGGATGGCTACACCTTC.